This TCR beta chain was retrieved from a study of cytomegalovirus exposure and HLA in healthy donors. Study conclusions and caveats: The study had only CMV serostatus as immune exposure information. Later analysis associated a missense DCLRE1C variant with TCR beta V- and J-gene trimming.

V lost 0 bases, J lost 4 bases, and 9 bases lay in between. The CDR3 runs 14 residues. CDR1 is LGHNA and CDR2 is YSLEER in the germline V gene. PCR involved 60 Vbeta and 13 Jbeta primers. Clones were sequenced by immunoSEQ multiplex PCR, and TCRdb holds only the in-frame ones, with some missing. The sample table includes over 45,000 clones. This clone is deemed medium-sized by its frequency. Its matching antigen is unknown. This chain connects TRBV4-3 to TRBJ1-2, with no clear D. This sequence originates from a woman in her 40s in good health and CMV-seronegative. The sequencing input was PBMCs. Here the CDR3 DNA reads TGCGCCAGCAGCCAAGACAACAGCCTCTATGGCTACACCTTC. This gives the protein CASSQDNSLYGYTF.